Listed here are 24 T cell receptor beta chains from one sample, sequenced in a study of T cells in Graves' hyperthyroidism and ophthalmopathy. There were TCR beta CDR3 regions amplified from RNA transcripts. RT-PCR in the first round (using the HTBI primer set) targeted the TCR CDR3. TCRdb independently ran MiXCR on the multiplex PCR reads; one entry per CDR3 protein. The sample has approximately 510,000 distinct CDR3 sequences, 40% to 55% seen once. Sample: peripheral blood or thyroid tissue (not recorded which). These receptors were obtained from an adult woman with Graves' disease, either hyperthyroidism or ophthalmopathy (not recorded which).

Details on this clonotype: A read error may account for a junction end that differs from germline. The chain links TRBV7-9 to TRBJ2-7, with 12 positions matching TRBD2. The CDR3 totals 16 residues. The germline V gene has CDR1 SEHNR and CDR2 FQNEAQ (reference sequence). CDR3 in amino acids: CASSRLTSGSRYEQYF. The CDR3 DNA is TGCGCCAGCAGCCGCCTGACTAGCGGGAGTAGGTACGAGCAGTACTTC. The full variable domain, with the rest looked up from reference TRBV7-9 and TRBJ2-7, is DTGVSQNPRHKITKRGQNVTFRCDPISEHNRLYWYRQTLGQGPEFLTYFQNEAQLEKSRLLSDRFSAERPKGSFSTLEIQRTEQGDSAMYLCASSRLTSGSRYEQYFGPGTRLTVT.

The V and J genes are TRBV20-1 and TRBJ1-2, with 9 positions matching TRBD1. The junction had 17 bases not matched to a gene; V was cut back by 8 bases and J by 4 bases. The germline gives CDR1 DFQATT, CDR2 SNEGSKA (reference sequence). The CDR3 contains 16 residues. CDR3 coding DNA: TGCAGTACTATGGAACGAGACAGGGGGTGGTTCTATGGCTACACCTTC. Amino acid sequence: CSTMERDRGWFYGYTF.

This clonotype came up many times. V and J are TRBV7-2 and TRBJ1-5; TRBD1 matches at 8 bases. The CDR3 consists of 15 residues. V lost 5 bases to trimming and J lost 5 bases; unmatched junction nucleotides: 8. Germline V gives CDR1 SGHTA, CDR2 FQGNSA. The CDR3 bases are TGTGCCAGCAGCCTCAGGGGGCGGCCCGATCAGCCCCAGCATTTT. Its protein product is CASSLRGRPDQPQHF.

The chain is built from TRBV15 and TRBJ1-2; a possible D gene is TRBD1 (6 bases). Germline V gene data show CDR1 as LNHNV and CDR2 as YYDKDF (reference sequence). Trimming shortened V by 0 bases and J by 8 bases, and 16 bases separated the two germline ends. CDR3 length: 15 residues. For the CDR3, the DNA is TGTGCCACCAGCAGAGATCAAGGGGGAGCGTGGGGCTACACCTTC. Translated, it gives CATSRDQGGAWGYTF. Complete variable domain (other parts from reference TRBV15 and TRBJ1-2): DAMVIQNPRYQVTQFGKPVTLSCSQTLNHNVMYWYQQKSSQAPKLLFHYYDKDFNNEADTPDNFQSRRPNTSFCFLDIRSPGLGDTAMYLCATSRDQGGAWGYTFGSGTRLTVV.

This clonotype was observed a handful of times. V and J are TRBV19 and TRBJ1-5; the D is unclear. Germline CDR1 is LNHDA and CDR2 is SQIVND (reference sequence). The V gene lost 2 bases and the J gene lost 3 bases, with 11 bases spanning the gap. The CDR3 consists of 15 residues. This CDR3 is CASSIRPPTNQPQHF. CDR3 nucleotide sequence: TGTGCCAGTAGTATAAGGCCCCCCACCAATCAGCCCCAGCATTTT.

The rearrangement links TRBV14 to TRBJ1-4, with no clear D. Trimming pared 1 base from V and 10 bases from J, leaving 10 bases between. The CDR3 length is 13 residues. Looked up from germline, CDR1 is SGHDN and CDR2 is FVKESK. Here the CDR3 reads CASSQGRLGKLFF. The CDR3 DNA reads as TGTGCCAGCAGCCAAGGACGCCTTGGAAAACTGTTTTTT.

The V gene is TRBV24-1, the J gene TRBJ2-7, with D perhaps matching TRBD2 (6 bases). This CDR3 contains 12 residues. The V gene's germline CDR1 is KGHDR and CDR2 SFDVKD. Here the CDR3 reads CAREAAGGEQYF. In nucleotides, the CDR3 is TGTGCTAGGGAGGCCGCCGGGGGCGAGCAGTACTTC.

The chain uses TRBV10-3 and TRBJ2-7; 8 positions agree with TRBD2. The J segment lost 2 bases and the V segment lost 3 bases, leaving 6 bases of the junction unmatched. The CDR3 contains 15 residues. Per germline, CDR1 ENHRY and CDR2 SYGVKD. DNA for the CDR3: TGTGCCATCAGTGACTTACTAGCGGCTGCCTACGAGCAGTACTTC. This codes for CAISDLLAAAYEQYF.

The V call is TRBV7-3, the J call TRBJ2-3; D is undetermined. Trimming removed 4 bases from V and 6 bases from J, with 11 bases in between. Germline CDR1 and CDR2: SGHTA and FQGTGA. The CDR3 length is 13 residues. The DNA of the CDR3 is TGTGCCAGCAGCTCAACCAGGTCCGATACGCAGTATTTT. Its protein is CASSSTRSDTQYF.

This clonotype was counted a few times. The chain carries TRBV7-2 and TRBJ1-2, with 11 nucleotides matching TRBD1. The CDR3 has 16 amino acids. V lost 5 bases, J lost 1 base, and 6 bases stayed unmatched. Germline V lookup: CDR1 SGHTA, CDR2 FQGNSA. The CDR3 DNA sequence: TGTGCCAGCAGCCGATCCGGGACAGGGGGTAACTATGGCTACACCTTC. The encoded protein is CASSRSGTGGNYGYTF.

This clonotype was picked up many times. The gene calls are TRBV2 and TRBJ2-2; the match to TRBD1 covers 7 bases. The ends lost 6 bases at V and 5 bases at J; junction bases unmatched: 9. The CDR3 totals 15 residues. Germline loops: CDR1 SNHLY, CDR2 FYNNEI. In DNA, the CDR3 is TGTGCCAGCAGAGCTACAGGGGATCGTACCGGGGAGCTGTTTTTT. It is translated as CASRATGDRTGELFF.

This clonotype was observed many times. The V call is TRBV4-3, the J call TRBJ1-3, with D tentatively TRBD1 (5 bases). The CDR3 runs 15 residues. Germline CDR1 is LGHNA and CDR2 is YSLEER. Trimming took 0 bases from V and 2 from J, leaving 8 bases between them. CDR3 nucleotide sequence: TGCGCCAGCAGCCAAGAGGGACGGACTGGAAACACCATATATTTT. Its protein is CASSQEGRTGNTIYF.

The table lists this clonotype with many counts. The CDR3: CSARSDRDREQYF. DNA for the CDR3: TGCAGTGCTAGATCCGACAGGGATAGGGAGCAGTACTTC. The chain combines TRBV20-1 with TRBJ2-7, with TRBD1 matching over 7 bases. V trimming: 2 bases; J trimming: 7 bases; junction bases outside the gene matches: 8. The CDR3 runs 13 residues. The germline CDR1 and CDR2 sequences are DFQATT and SNEGSKA (reference sequence).

This clonotype has a count of ten or more. V gene TRBV6-5 combines with J gene TRBJ1-2; the D is unclear. CDR3 length equals 16 residues. Germline V gives CDR1 MNHEY, CDR2 SVGAGI. Trimming took off 4 bases at V and 2 bases at J, with 17 bases between the two ends. CDR3 loop: CASSSPSRLVNYGYTF. The CDR3 region has the DNA TGTGCCAGCAGTTCGCCTTCTCGACTGGTGAACTATGGCTACACCTTC.

To note about this clonotype: Germline and junction disagree at one end, which may indicate a read error. The chain carries TRBV19 and TRBJ2-7; 12 bases are a match to TRBD2. Germline-derived CDR1 and CDR2 are LNHDA and SQIVND (reference sequence). The CDR3 is 15 amino acids. CDR3 DNA: TGTGCCAGTAGTATAGGGACTAGCGGGGTCTACGAGCAGTGCTTC. It yields the protein CASSIGTSGVYEQCF.

This clonotype was detected many times. The CDR3 bases are TGTGCCAGCAGCTTAGCGCGTCAGGGGTGGGACACCGGGGAGCTGTTTTTT. Translated: CASSLARQGWDTGELFF. The chain has TRBV11-1 and TRBJ2-2, with a weak D call TRBD1 (6 bases). The germline V and J ends were trimmed by 0 bases and 3 bases, with 14 bases remaining between them. Germline V gene data show CDR1 as SGHAT and CDR2 as FQDESV (reference sequence). CDR3 length equals 17 residues.

The chain links TRBV7-3 to TRBJ1-5; weak D call: TRBD1 (6 bases). Trimming took off 8 bases at V and 0 bases at J, with 14 bases between the two ends. This CDR3 has 15 amino acids. CDR1 and CDR2 from the germline V gene are SGHTA and FQGTGA. CDR3 region: CASRPGHLSNQPQHF. The CDR3 DNA reads as TGTGCCAGCCGACCGGGACACCTTAGCAATCAGCCCCAGCATTTT.

The rearrangement links TRBV7-9 to TRBJ1-1, with D perhaps TRBD1 (6 bases). V lost 5 bases and J 3 bases, leaving 31 bases between the germline ends. The CDR3 runs 20 residues. The germline gives CDR1 SEHNR, CDR2 FQNEAQ (reference sequence). CDR3 coding DNA: TGTGCCAGCAGCGCAACGGCGCCTCCGGGACACCTTGACGAGGACACTGAAGCTTTCTTT. It yields the protein CASSATAPPGHLDEDTEAFF.

This clonotype was seen ten or more times. The V and J genes are TRBV28 and TRBJ2-5; the D gene is possibly TRBD1 (5 bases). Trimming left V 7 bases short and J 4 bases short, with 13 bases between. The CDR3 covers 13 residues. Germline lookup yields CDR1 MDHEN and CDR2 SYDVKM. CDR3 DNA sequence: TGTGCCAGCATCCAGGGCCCGAGAGAGACCCAGTACTTC. Its protein is CASIQGPRETQYF.

This sequence joins TRBV14 and TRBJ1-2, with a weak D call TRBD1 (6 bases). The CDR3 totals 15 residues. Deletions cut 1 base from V and 4 bases from J, with 13 bases between. The germline CDR1 and CDR2 sequences are SGHDN and FVKESK. The CDR3 region has the DNA TGTGCCAGCAGCCAAGCGTCAGGGGTACCCTATGGCTACACCTTC. Protein: CASSQASGVPYGYTF. Looking up the rest from reference TRBV14 and TRBJ1-2 gives the full variable domain: EAGVTQFPSHSVIEKGQTVTLRCDPISGHDNLYWYRRVMGKEIKFLLHFVKESKQDESGMPNNRFLAERTGGTYSTLKVQPAELEDSGVYFCASSQASGVPYGYTFGSGTRLTVV.

This clonotype was seen repeatedly, ten times or more. This sequence joins TRBV10-3 and TRBJ2-3, with D maybe TRBD2 (6 bases). CDR1 and CDR2 from the germline V gene are ENHRY and SYGVKD. The CDR3 covers 13 residues. Trimming pared 7 bases from V and 5 bases from J, leaving 13 bases between. CDR3 loop: CAIISQAGDTQYF. CDR3 nucleotides: TGTGCCATCATCTCCCAAGCGGGAGATACGCAGTATTTT.

The CDR3: CASSSSLDGQSTDTQYF. As DNA, the CDR3 is TGTGCCAGCAGCTCGTCTCTCGATGGGCAAAGCACAGATACGCAGTATTTT. This chain uses TRBV5-4 with TRBJ2-3; the D is unclear. Trimming removed 3 bases from V and 0 bases from J, with 17 bases in between. CDR1 SGHNT and CDR2 YYREEE come from the germline V gene (reference sequence). The CDR3 spans 17 residues. Combining the CDR3 with reference TRBV5-4 and TRBJ2-3 gives the whole variable domain ETGVTQSPTHLIKTRGQQVTLRCSSQSGHNTVSWYQQALGQGPQFIFQYYREEENGRGNFPPRFSGLQFPNYSSELNVNALELDDSALYLCASSSSLDGQSTDTQYFGPGTRLTVL.

This clonotype was detected many times. The chain combines TRBV20-1 with TRBJ2-2; 8 bases line up with TRBD2. Germline CDR1 reads DFQATT; CDR2 reads SNEGSKA (reference sequence). The CDR3 has 14 amino acids. The ends lost 6 bases at V and 1 base at J; junction bases unmatched: 4. CDR3 sequence reads: CSATGLVNTGELFF. CDR3 coding DNA: TGCAGTGCGACGGGACTAGTGAACACCGGGGAGCTGTTTTTT.

The chain joins TRBV20-1 to TRBJ1-1, with unresolved D. The V end was cut by 0 bases, the J end by 0 bases, with 8 bases between. The CDR3 covers 14 residues. Germline CDR1 reads DFQATT; CDR2 reads SNEGSKA (reference sequence). The CDR3 DNA sequence: TGCAGTGCTAGAGATCGCGGGATGAACACTGAAGCTTTCTTT. It encodes CSARDRGMNTEAFF.